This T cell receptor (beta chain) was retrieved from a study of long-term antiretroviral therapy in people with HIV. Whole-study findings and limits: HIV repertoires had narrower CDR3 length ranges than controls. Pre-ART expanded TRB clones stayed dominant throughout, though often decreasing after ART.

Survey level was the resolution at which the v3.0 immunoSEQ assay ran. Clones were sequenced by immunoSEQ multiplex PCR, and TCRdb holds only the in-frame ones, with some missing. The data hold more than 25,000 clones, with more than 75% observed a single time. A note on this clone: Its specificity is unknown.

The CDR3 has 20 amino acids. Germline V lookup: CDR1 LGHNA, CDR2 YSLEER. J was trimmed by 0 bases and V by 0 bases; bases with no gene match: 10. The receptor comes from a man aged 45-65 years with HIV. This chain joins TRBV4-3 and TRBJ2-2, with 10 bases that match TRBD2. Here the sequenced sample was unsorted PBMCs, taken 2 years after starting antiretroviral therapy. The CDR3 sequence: CASSQDHMVAGGSNTGELFF. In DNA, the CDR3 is TGCGCCAGCAGCCAAGATCATATGGTAGCGGGAGGATCGAACACCGGGGAGCTGTTTTTT.